These 27 T cell receptor beta chains share one sample of origin, sequenced in a study of T cell responses to AZD1222 COVID-19 vaccine. Measured with immunoSEQ multiplex PCR; TCRdb has only the in-frame clones, and not every one. The table includes roughly 140,000 clones, approximately 92% detected once. Specimen: peripheral blood, collected on day 0 of AZD1222 vaccination. Receptor source: an adult in good health.

This clone was seen a single time. This rearrangement joins TRBV19 to TRBJ1-5; 11 nucleotides line up with TRBD1. CDR3 length equals 16 residues. Germline V gene lookup returns CDR1 LNHDA and CDR2 SQIVND (reference sequence). With 5 bases clipped from V and 4 bases from J, the junction kept 7 bases outside the gene matches. The CDR3 DNA sequence: TGTGCCAGTAGTGCGACCCGGGACAGGGGGAATCAGCCCCAGCATTTT. Amino acid sequence: CASSATRDRGNQPQHF.

This chain connects TRBV5-6 to TRBJ2-1; D not resolved. CDR3 length: 12 amino acids. Per the germline V gene, CDR1 is SGHDT and CDR2 is YYEEEE. Trimming left V 4 bases short and J 7 bases short, with 9 bases between. This CDR3 reads CASSPGSNEQFF. The CDR3 DNA is TGTGCCAGCAGCCCCGGCTCTAATGAGCAGTTCTTC.

The chain carries TRBV2 and TRBJ1-2; 9 nucleotides align to TRBD1. Unmatched junction bases numbered 9, after V lost 6 bases and J lost 4 bases. The CDR3 extends over 15 amino acids. Germline V CDR1 and CDR2: SNHLY, FYNNEI. The CDR3 loop is CASSRGQGSGYGYTF. In DNA, the CDR3 is TGTGCCAGCAGCCGAGGACAGGGGTCAGGCTATGGCTACACCTTC.

The chain links TRBV11-2 to TRBJ2-1; D may be TRBD2 (6 bases). Between the trimmed V and J ends, which lost 3 bases and 12 bases, there was a span of 9 bases. This CDR3 region has 11 residues. CDR1 is SGHAT and CDR2 is FQNNGV in the germline V gene. The CDR3 protein is CASSLGLSQFF. The CDR3, as DNA: TGTGCCAGCAGCTTGGGACTTTCGCAGTTCTTC.

This clone was picked up one time. The chain links TRBV10-2 to TRBJ2-7; D unclear. CDR3 length equals 10 residues. Trimming cost V 8 bases and J 3 bases, with 5 bases left between them. Germline CDR1 reads WSHSY; CDR2 reads SAAADI. Here the CDR3 DNA reads TGCGCCAGCGGGTTCTACGAGCAGTACTTC. It specifies CASGFYEQYF.

V and J are TRBV6-5 and TRBJ1-1; D gene uncertain. The CDR3 sequence is 15 residues long. The ends were cut back, 5 bases at V and 2 bases at J, with 15 bases in the middle. Germline CDR1 is MNHEY and CDR2 is SVGAGI. For the CDR3, the DNA is TGTGCCAGCAGTAAGATGATGGACCACAACACTGAAGCTTTCTTT. Translation gives CASSKMMDHNTEAFF.

This clone was counted between two and nine times. V and J are TRBV4-1 and TRBJ1-1; possibly TRBD1 for D (6 bases). CDR1 is MGHRA and CDR2 is YSYEKL in the germline V gene. V was pared by 1 base and J by 1 base, with 13 bases between. This CDR3 is built from 16 residues. CDR3 nucleotide sequence: TGCGCCAGCAGCCAAGCGTGGGGGCGCGGGAACACTGAAGCTTTCTTT. Translation gives CASSQAWGRGNTEAFF.

V gene TRBV27 combines with J gene TRBJ1-2; D is ambiguous. This CDR3 is built from 19 residues. V lost 4 bases and J lost 3, with 27 bases in between. Germline lookup yields CDR1 MNHEY and CDR2 SMNVEV (reference sequence). In DNA, the CDR3 is TGTGCCAGCAGTTATATGCTCGACGGTGAAAAGAATCCTCACTATGGCTACACCTTC. Translation: CASSYMLDGEKNPHYGYTF.

This clone has only one observation. This rearrangement joins TRBV6-5 to TRBJ2-1; 7 nucleotides align to TRBD2. The CDR3 consists of 14 residues. Germline V gene lookup returns CDR1 MNHEY and CDR2 SVGAGI. V lost 5 bases, J lost 1 base, and 2 bases stayed unmatched. The CDR3 protein is CASSLAESYNEQFF. In nucleotides, the CDR3 is TGTGCCAGCAGTCTAGCGGAATCCTACAATGAGCAGTTCTTC.

This chain links TRBV27 with TRBJ2-7; 11 nucleotides align to TRBD2. The CDR3 has 15 residues. Germline assignment: CDR1 MNHEY and CDR2 SMNVEV (reference sequence). V trimming: 3 bases; J trimming: 1 base; junction bases outside the gene matches: 2. The CDR3 bases are TGTGCCAGCAGTTTTACTAGCGGGGGTTCCTACGAGCAGTACTTC. Amino acids: CASSFTSGGSYEQYF.

The chain employs TRBV30 and TRBJ1-2; the match to TRBD1 covers 9 bases. Germline CDR1 is GTSNPN and CDR2 is SVGIG (reference sequence). The trim removed 5 bases at V and 7 bases at J, leaving 11 bases unmatched. The CDR3 runs to 14 residues. CDR3 region: CAWDGFGTGSGYTF. The CDR3, as DNA: TGTGCCTGGGACGGATTCGGGACAGGGAGTGGCTACACCTTC.

The CDR3 coding sequence is TGTGCCACCAGCAGAGATAACGCAGGGCCCTCCTACGAGCAGTACTTC. It translates to CATSRDNAGPSYEQYF. The chain carries TRBV15 and TRBJ2-7, with a weak D call TRBD1 (5 bases). Per the germline V gene, CDR1 is LNHNV and CDR2 is YYDKDF (reference sequence). V shed 0 bases and J shed 0 bases, with 12 bases lying between them. The CDR3 consists of 16 residues.

V and J are TRBV3-1 (or the pseudogene TRBV3-2) and TRBJ1-2; the D gene is possibly TRBD1 (6 bases). V lost 6 bases, J lost 6 bases, and 14 bases lay in between. The CDR3 runs to 13 residues. CDR1 and CDR2 (germline): LGHDT, YNNKEL (reference sequence). The CDR3 loop is CASRHRGGDGYTF. The CDR3 nucleotides read TGTGCCAGCAGGCATAGGGGGGGTGATGGCTACACCTTC.

The chain employs TRBV11-2 and TRBJ2-2; 12 positions agree with TRBD2. The CDR3 is made up of 15 amino acids. Germline-derived CDR1 and CDR2 are SGHAT and FQNNGV. The V segment lost 1 base and the J segment 9 bases; nucleotides outside the gene matches: 3. CDR3 bases: TGTGCCAGCAGCTTAGGGACTAGCGGGGCCCGGGAGCTGTTTTTT. Its translation is CASSLGTSGARELFF.

J is TRBJ2-6 and V is TRBV14; 9 bases align to TRBD1. CDR1 and CDR2 (germline): SGHDN, FVKESK. This CDR3 comprises 17 residues. After removal of 6 bases from V and 0 bases from J, the junction contained 6 bases not matched to a gene. The CDR3 sequence is CASSLGQGLSGANVLTF. The CDR3 nucleotides are TGTGCCAGCAGTTTAGGACAGGGGCTCTCTGGGGCCAACGTCCTGACTTTC.

The rearrangement links TRBV27 to TRBJ1-2; D is undetermined. V gave up 6 bases and J gave up 8 bases, with 16 bases separating them. The CDR3 is 13 residues long. Germline V CDR1 and CDR2: MNHEY, SMNVEV (reference sequence). DNA for the CDR3: TGTGCCAGCAGGGTTCGGGGAAAGGGCGGCTACACCTTC. Amino acid sequence: CASRVRGKGGYTF.

The chain links TRBV29-1 to TRBJ1-2; 9 nucleotides line up with TRBD1. J was trimmed by 5 bases and V by 4 bases; bases with no gene match: 5. The CDR3 extends over 13 amino acids. Germline V gene sequence: CDR1 SQVTM, CDR2 ANQGSEA. Here the CDR3 DNA reads TGCAGCGTTGGGACAGGGGCGGGATATGGCTACACCTTC. It is translated as CSVGTGAGYGYTF.

The V call is TRBV19, the J call TRBJ1-1; D uncertain. CDR1 is LNHDA, CDR2 SQIVND, per germline (reference sequence). V lost 5 bases and J 7 bases, leaving 14 bases between the germline ends. The CDR3 covers 13 residues. DNA of the CDR3: TGTGCCAGTAGTTCACAAGGCGGGGATGAAGCTTTCTTT. Amino acid sequence: CASSSQGGDEAFF.

In DNA form, the CDR3 reads TGTGCCAGCAGTCCGCGGACGGGGATTTCTGGAAACACCATATATTTT. Translation gives CASSPRTGISGNTIYF. This chain joins TRBV27 and TRBJ1-3, with D unclear. Germline lookup yields CDR1 MNHEY and CDR2 SMNVEV (reference sequence). The CDR3 loop spans 16 amino acids. V lost 5 bases to trimming and J lost 1 base, with 15 bases between them.

The chain carries TRBV7-8 and TRBJ1-1; no firm D call. The CDR3 extends over 16 amino acids. CDR1 is SGHVS and CDR2 is FQNEAQ in the germline V gene. The V end was cut by 4 bases, the J end by 0 bases, with 15 bases between. In nucleotides, the CDR3 is TGTGCCAGCAGCTCCCGGCGGGCAGCGATGAACACTGAAGCTTTCTTT. It specifies CASSSRRAAMNTEAFF. Complete variable domain (other parts from reference TRBV7-8 and TRBJ1-1): GAGVSQSPRYKVAKRGQDVALRCDPISGHVSLFWYQQALGQGPEFLTYFQNEAQLDKSGLPSDRFFAERPEGSVSTLKIQRTQQEDSAVYLCASSSRRAAMNTEAFFGQGTRLTVV.

This clone has a handful of counts. V and J are TRBV28 and TRBJ1-5, with D maybe TRBD1 (5 bases). Trimming shortened V by 1 base and J by 3 bases, and 13 bases separated the two germline ends. Germline values: CDR1 MDHEN, CDR2 SYDVKM. This CDR3 spans 16 amino acids. CDR3 in amino acids: CASSLLGGVTNQPQHF. The CDR3 DNA reads TGTGCCAGCAGTTTATTAGGAGGGGTTACCAATCAGCCCCAGCATTTT.

The rearrangement uses TRBV7-8 and TRBJ2-6; TRBD1 might be the D (5 bases). V was pared by 1 base and J by 0 bases, with 7 bases between. This CDR3 has 16 amino acids. The germline CDR1 and CDR2 sequences are SGHVS and FQNEAQ. The CDR3 loop reads CASSLVGLSGANVLTF. As DNA, the CDR3 is TGTGCCAGCAGCTTAGTGGGGCTCTCTGGGGCCAACGTCCTGACTTTC.

This clone occurred a few times. The rearrangement links TRBV7-8 to TRBJ1-1, with D possibly TRBD1 on 5 matching bases. Trimming took off 5 bases at V and 3 bases at J, with 16 bases between the two ends. The CDR3 runs 15 residues. CDR1 is SGHVS, CDR2 FQNEAQ, per germline. The CDR3 nucleotides read TGTGCCAGCAGCCCACGCAGGGACGGCCACACTGAAGCTTTCTTT. Protein: CASSPRRDGHTEAFF.

The V gene is TRBV18, the J gene TRBJ2-7, with 7 bases fitting TRBD1. Trimming cost V 2 bases and J 6 bases; bases outside gene matches: 7. Germline V gene data show CDR1 as KGHSH and CDR2 as LQKENI. This CDR3 spans 14 amino acids. CDR3 residues: CASSPASQGFEQYF. In DNA, the CDR3 is TGTGCCAGCTCACCAGCCTCACAGGGGTTCGAGCAGTACTTC.

The V call is TRBV15, the J call TRBJ1-1, with no clear D. Germline values: CDR1 LNHNV, CDR2 YYDKDF (reference sequence). Trimming left V 3 bases short and J 3 bases short, with 20 bases between. The CDR3 is 17 residues long. The CDR3 here is CATSRDRGVIWDTEAFF. The CDR3 nucleotides are TGTGCCACCAGCAGGGATCGAGGCGTCATTTGGGACACTGAAGCTTTCTTT.

The J gene is TRBJ1-1, the V gene TRBV7-8; no firm D call. V shed 2 bases and J shed 0 bases, with 10 bases lying between them. The V gene's germline CDR1 is SGHVS and CDR2 FQNEAQ. This CDR3 spans 15 amino acids. CDR3 sequence: CASSLSAALNTEAFF. In DNA, the CDR3 is TGTGCCAGCAGCTTATCGGCGGCCCTGAACACTGAAGCTTTCTTT.

The chain combines TRBV7-9 with TRBJ1-1; perhaps TRBD1 as D (5 bases). CDR3 length: 14 amino acids. Germline CDR1 reads SEHNR; CDR2 reads FQNEAQ (reference sequence). With 5 bases removed from V and 0 bases from J, the gap between germline ends came to 10 bases. The DNA for the CDR3 is TGTGCCAGCAGCGCACAGGCCATGAACACTGAAGCTTTCTTT. Its translation is CASSAQAMNTEAFF. Looking up the rest from reference TRBV7-9 and TRBJ1-1 gives the full variable domain: DTGVSQNPRHKITKRGQNVTFRCDPISEHNRLYWYRQTLGQGPEFLTYFQNEAQLEKSRLLSDRFSAERPKGSFSTLEIQRTEQGDSAMYLCASSAQAMNTEAFFGQGTRLTVV.